One and the same sample provided the 32 T cell receptor beta chains below, sequenced in a study of shared clonotypes between healthy human individuals. The protocol was immunoSEQ multiplex PCR, while the TCRdb copy is restricted to in-frame clones and leaves out a portion. Among about 460,000 clones listed, about 74% were seen once. The sample comprised PBMCs. These receptors all stem from a woman aged 35 to 49 in good health. Some clones in this sample may be carry-over from other donors' samples.

To note about this clone: The limits of the CDR3 on the DNA are not certain, so only TCRdb's listed CDR3 is given. The chain couples TRBV28 to TRBJ1-1. Germline lookup yields CDR1 MDHEN and CDR2 SYDVKM. The CDR3 sequence runs 10 residues, both termini included. The CDR3 loop reads CAVGPGVAFF.

This chain connects TRBV6-1 to TRBJ1-1; the D is unclear. Germline values: CDR1 MNHNS, CDR2 SASEGT. CDR3 size: 12 residues. Trimming left V 8 bases short and J 3 bases short, with 10 bases between. CDR3 amino acids: CASSASDTEAFF. Written as DNA, the CDR3 is TGTGCCAGCTCTGCCTCGGACACTGAAGCTTTCTTT.

The chain is built from TRBV30 and TRBJ1-2; the D is unclear. CDR1 is GTSNPN, CDR2 SVGIG, per germline (reference sequence). This CDR3 has 13 residues. Trimming removed 0 bases at V and 0 bases at J, with 5 bases between. The CDR3 protein is CAWSVASNYGYTF. The DNA of the CDR3 is TGTGCCTGGAGTGTCGCGTCTAACTATGGCTACACCTTC.

The rearrangement joins TRBV7-3 to TRBJ2-1; D is perhaps TRBD2 (6 bases). From germline, CDR1 is SGHTA and CDR2 FQGTGA. V dropped 1 base and J dropped 3 bases, with 10 bases sitting between them. The length of the CDR3 is 15 residues. Here the CDR3 reads CASSLISGGYNEQFF. CDR3 coding DNA: TGTGCCAGCAGCTTAATTAGCGGAGGCTACAATGAGCAGTTCTTC.

The chain employs TRBV9 and TRBJ1-5; D is undetermined. The CDR3 covers 13 residues. Trimming stripped 0 bases from V and 5 bases from J, with 6 bases between. In germline, CDR1 is SGDLS, CDR2 YYNGEE. Here the CDR3 reads CASSVGVDQPQHF. The CDR3 region has the DNA TGTGCCAGCAGCGTAGGGGTGGATCAGCCCCAGCATTTT.

V and J are TRBV9 and TRBJ1-2; D ambiguous. Germline CDR1 and CDR2: SGDLS and YYNGEE. This CDR3 has 17 amino acids. The V end lost 4 bases, the J end lost 7 bases, and 26 bases lay between the germline ends. CDR3 sequence (DNA): TGTGCCAGCAGCCCGGGTCAGGAAACCAGTCGGCGGGGTGGCTACACCTTC. Protein sequence: CASSPGQETSRRGGYTF. The variable domain in full, completed from reference TRBV9 and TRBJ1-2, reads DSGVTQTPKHLITATGQRVTLRCSPRSGDLSVYWYQQSLDQGLQFLIQYYNGEERAKGNILERFSAQQFPDLHSELNLSSLELGDSALYFCASSPGQETSRRGGYTFGSGTRLTVV.

The rearrangement uses TRBV7-2 and TRBJ1-5; no clear D gene. Germline CDR1 reads SGHTA; CDR2 reads FQGNSA. The CDR3 consists of 12 residues. Trimming left V 5 bases short and J 4 bases short, with 6 bases between. The CDR3 is CASSAPNQPQHF. The CDR3, as DNA: TGTGCCAGCAGCGCCCCAAATCAGCCCCAGCATTTT.

The rearrangement uses TRBV19 and TRBJ2-2; TRBD2 matches at 7 bases. J lost 5 bases, V lost 3 bases, and 3 bases had no gene match. This CDR3 is built from 14 residues. Germline CDR1 is LNHDA and CDR2 is SQIVND (reference sequence). CDR3 coding DNA: TGTGCCAGTAGTATGGGAGGGGCGACCGGGGAGCTGTTTTTT. It encodes CASSMGGATGELFF.

The gene calls are TRBV27 and TRBJ1-2, with D perhaps TRBD1 (6 bases). Germline CDR1 is MNHEY and CDR2 is SMNVEV (reference sequence). The CDR3 length is 15 residues. Trimming took off 2 bases at V and 5 bases at J, with 15 bases between the two ends. CDR3 coding DNA: TGTGCCAGCAGTTTACGAGGGGGGCGGGGGTATGGCTACACCTTC. Encoded protein: CASSLRGGRGYGYTF.

The chain couples TRBV9 to TRBJ2-6; 7 nucleotides align to TRBD1. The V segment lost 0 bases and the J segment 3 bases; nucleotides outside the gene matches: 6. This CDR3 comprises 17 residues. Germline V gene sequence: CDR1 SGDLS, CDR2 YYNGEE. CDR3 in DNA: TGTGCCAGCAGCGTAGGACAGGGAGATGGTGGGGCCAACGTCCTGACTTTC. It specifies CASSVGQGDGGANVLTF.

The chain has TRBV28 and TRBJ1-1; 8 bases agree with TRBD1. From germline, CDR1 is MDHEN and CDR2 SYDVKM. This CDR3 spans 15 amino acids. V was clipped by 5 bases and J by 5 bases; unmatched bases: 10. This CDR3 is CASSPQDRDATEAFF. In DNA form, the CDR3 reads TGTGCCAGCAGTCCCCAGGACAGGGATGCGACTGAAGCTTTCTTT.

The genes are TRBV9 and TRBJ1-1; 9 bases align to TRBD1. The CDR3 is made up of 15 amino acids. Germline V gene data show CDR1 as SGDLS and CDR2 as YYNGEE. V was pared by 3 bases and J by 9 bases, with 12 bases of the junction left unmatched. The DNA of the CDR3 is TGTGCCAGCAGCGCCGACGGACAGGGGTCTCTCAAAGCTTTCTTT. This gives the protein CASSADGQGSLKAFF.

The genes are TRBV4-2 and TRBJ2-2; no clear D gene. Trimming removed 0 bases at V and 7 bases at J, with 15 bases between. The CDR3 covers 16 residues. The germline V gene has CDR1 LGHNA and CDR2 YNFKEQ. CDR3 region: CASSQDLWGSRGELFF. The CDR3 DNA is TGTGCCAGCAGCCAAGATCTGTGGGGTTCCCGCGGGGAGCTGTTTTTT.

Concerning this clone: A read error is the likely source, as a far larger clone sits one nucleotide away. Other nucleotide sequences in the sample specify the same CDR3. V gene TRBV29-1 combines with J gene TRBJ1-2; possible D gene TRBD1, 6 bases. CDR3 length equals 13 residues. The V gene's germline CDR1 is SQVTM and CDR2 ANQGSEA. Here the CDR3 DNA reads TGCAGCGTCGAAGACATTACAGGGTTAGGCTACACCTTC. Amino acid sequence: CSVEDITGLGYTF.

The rearrangement uses TRBV15 and TRBJ2-1, with D perhaps matching TRBD1 or TRBD2 (5 bases each). V shed 4 bases and J shed 4 bases, with 11 bases lying between them. CDR3 length: 14 amino acids. Germline-derived CDR1 and CDR2 are LNHNV and YYDKDF (reference sequence). CDR3 in amino acids: CATSIGEGYNEQFF. CDR3 nucleotide sequence: TGTGCCACCAGCATTGGAGAGGGGTACAATGAGCAGTTCTTC. The entire variable domain, with the rest obtained from reference TRBV15 and TRBJ2-1, is as follows: DAMVIQNPRYQVTQFGKPVTLSCSQTLNHNVMYWYQQKSSQAPKLLFHYYDKDFNNEADTPDNFQSRRPNTSFCFLDIRSPGLGDTAMYLCATSIGEGYNEQFFGPGTRLTVL.

The chain recombines TRBV7-9 with TRBJ1-2; D not resolved. The V gene lost 1 base and the J gene lost 8 bases, with 11 bases spanning the gap. The germline CDR1 and CDR2 sequences are SEHNR and FQNEAQ (reference sequence). The CDR3 sequence is 13 residues long. The CDR3 loop reads CASSLEIARGYTF. CDR3 sequence (DNA): TGTGCCAGCAGCTTAGAAATCGCGAGGGGCTACACCTTC.

About this clone itself: This likely reflects a read error, since a far larger clone is one base away. Other DNA sequences in this specimen translate into the identical CDR3. The chain is built from TRBV5-1 and TRBJ2-2; 13 bases are a match to TRBD2. Per germline, CDR1 SGHRS and CDR2 YFSETQ. This CDR3 comprises 18 residues. CDR3 coding DNA: TGCGCCAGCAGCCTTCGGACTAGCGGGAGCCCATCCACCGGGGAGCTGTTCTTT. Protein product: CASSLRTSGSPSTGELFF.

The chain is built from TRBV4-1 and TRBJ2-1; D uncertain. Germline V lookup: CDR1 MGHRA, CDR2 YSYEKL. Trimming took 3 bases from V and 0 from J, leaving 12 bases between them. This CDR3 has 16 amino acids. For the CDR3, the DNA is TGCGCCAGCAGCCAGGCCGACCTTTTCTCCTACAATGAGCAGTTCTTC. Its translation: CASSQADLFSYNEQFF.

Concerning this clone: This may be a read error, as it is one base from a much larger clone. This sample also contains other DNA sequences that code for the same CDR3. The chain joins TRBV30 to TRBJ2-1, with TRBD2 identical over 13 bases. Per the germline V gene, CDR1 is GTSNPN and CDR2 is SVGIG (reference sequence). Trimming took 3 bases from V and 3 from J; bases not matched to a gene: 20. The CDR3 runs to 21 residues. CDR3 DNA: TGTGCCTGGAGCGGAGAGCCGGGACTAGCGGGACTCCACGCGTACTACAATGAGCAGTTCTTC. It encodes CAWSGEPGLAGLHAYYNEQFF.

J is TRBJ2-2 and V is TRBV7-3; D is ambiguous. The germline V gene has CDR1 SGHTA and CDR2 FQGTGA. V dropped 1 base and J dropped 7 bases, with 10 bases sitting between them. There are 14 residues in the CDR3. CDR3 DNA sequence: TGTGCCAGCAGCTTAAGTACCCTCTACGGGGAGCTGTTTTTT. As protein: CASSLSTLYGELFF.

The chain has TRBV4-1 and TRBJ2-7; 8 nucleotides agree with TRBD1. The V and J ends lost 1 base and 2 bases, in that order; junction bases with no gene match: 7. The CDR3 is 16 amino acids. Germline assignment: CDR1 MGHRA and CDR2 YSYEKL. CDR3 nucleotide sequence: TGCGCCAGCAGCCAAGTTCTGGGGACAGGAACCTACGAGCAGTACTTC. This encodes CASSQVLGTGTYEQYF.

As regards this clone: Other DNA variants within this sample encode the same CDR3. The rearrangement links TRBV28 to TRBJ1-3; D is uncertain. Trimming removed 1 base from V and 3 bases from J, with 1 base in between. The CDR3 has 12 residues. CDR1 is MDHEN, CDR2 SYDVKM, per germline. CDR3 residues: CASSLYGNTIYF. In nucleotides, the CDR3 is TGTGCCAGCAGTTTATATGGAAACACCATATATTTT.

DNA of the CDR3: TGCGCCAGCAGCCCCGAGGCGTCGGGCGGCACAGATACGCAGTATTTT. It is translated as CASSPEASGGTDTQYF. The chain has TRBV4-3 and TRBJ2-3; D not certain. The germline V and J ends were trimmed by 4 bases and 1 base, with 15 bases remaining between them. This CDR3 is 16 amino acids long. CDR1 LGHNA and CDR2 YSLEER come from the germline V gene.

The gene calls are TRBV27 and TRBJ2-7; weak D call: TRBD2 (8 bases). The CDR3 totals 15 residues. Germline assignment: CDR1 MNHEY and CDR2 SMNVEV (reference sequence). Trimming removed 3 bases from V and 4 bases from J, with 16 bases in between. CDR3 region: CASSFNGRGRYEQYF. The DNA for the CDR3 is TGTGCCAGCAGTTTTAACGGGAGGGGGCGATACGAGCAGTACTTC.

The sample holds many counts of this clone. Other DNA sequences from this sample encode an identical CDR3 as well. The chain links TRBV25-1 to TRBJ1-1, with D hard to call. The ends were cut back, 5 bases at V and 2 bases at J, with 12 bases in the middle. The germline CDR1 and CDR2 sequences are MGHDK and SYGVNS. The CDR3 runs 14 residues. CDR3 region: CASSPPADNTEAFF. The CDR3 DNA reads as TGTGCCAGCAGTCCCCCGGCAGACAACACTGAAGCTTTCTTT.

Remarks on this clone: With only one base between it and a far larger clone, this is likely a read error. The DNA for the CDR3 is TGCAGCGTTGGAGGGCTGACAGGGACCCAAGAGACCCAGTACTTC. Its translation is CSVGGLTGTQETQYF. The V and J genes are TRBV29-1 and TRBJ2-5, with TRBD1 matching over 7 bases. CDR3 length equals 15 residues. The germline V gene has CDR1 SQVTM and CDR2 ANQGSEA. V lost 4 bases, J lost 1 base, and 9 bases stayed unmatched.

The chain has TRBV7-9 and TRBJ2-1, with 9 bases matching TRBD2. This CDR3 is built from 16 residues. The trim removed 3 bases at V and 9 bases at J, leaving 12 bases unmatched. Germline CDR1 and CDR2: SEHNR and FQNEAQ (reference sequence). CDR3 bases: TGTGCCAGCAGCTTGTTTCTCCCGAGCGGGAGGAGTGAGCAGTTCTTC. Amino acid sequence: CASSLFLPSGRSEQFF.

The chain couples TRBV7-9 to TRBJ1-1; 8 positions match TRBD1. This CDR3 comprises 14 residues. Unmatched junction bases numbered 7, after V lost 5 bases and J lost 5 bases. CDR1 and CDR2 from the germline V gene are SEHNR and FQNEAQ (reference sequence). Here the CDR3 reads CASSAQGAETEAFF. In DNA form, the CDR3 reads TGTGCCAGCAGCGCCCAGGGGGCTGAGACTGAAGCTTTCTTT.

V gene TRBV7-3 combines with J gene TRBJ2-7; perhaps TRBD1 as D (6 bases). Germline V lookup: CDR1 SGHTA, CDR2 FQGTGA. Trimming took 2 bases from V and 3 from J, leaving 17 bases between them. The length of the CDR3 is 16 residues. In nucleotides, the CDR3 is TGTGCCAGCAGCTTATTAACAGGGCACGGGGACTACGAGCAGTACTTC. Its protein product is CASSLLTGHGDYEQYF.

Regarding this clone: A far larger clone lies a single base away; this is likely a read error. Distinct nucleotide sequences in the sample also encode this CDR3. This chain connects TRBV11-2 to TRBJ2-1; tentative D call: TRBD2 (6 bases). Germline V gene data show CDR1 as SGHAT and CDR2 as FQNNGV. This CDR3 comprises 13 residues. Trimming shortened V by 5 bases and J by 7 bases, and 12 bases separated the two germline ends. The CDR3 spells CASSRGYVNEQFF. CDR3 sequence (DNA): TGTGCCAGCAGCCGGGGGTACGTGAATGAGCAGTTCTTC.

On this clone itself: A much larger clone differs by one base, so this may be a read error. V and J are TRBV10-1 and TRBJ2-1, with TRBD1 as a possible D gene (6 bases). The V end lost 1 base, the J end lost 7 bases, and 11 bases lay between the germline ends. Per germline, CDR1 WNHNN and CDR2 SYGVQD (reference sequence). The CDR3 has 14 amino acids. The CDR3 bases are TGCGCCAGCAGTGAGTTGTCGGGGACAAATGAGCAGTTCTTC. It is translated as CASSELSGTNEQFF.

J is TRBJ2-2 and V is TRBV7-2; D not certain. Germline V gives CDR1 SGHTA, CDR2 FQGNSA. The CDR3 is 15 amino acids. V was shortened by 7 bases and J by 5 bases, with 17 bases between the two germline ends. CDR3 in amino acids: CASTPEIHRTGELFF. CDR3 nucleotides: TGTGCCAGCACCCCCGAGATACACCGGACCGGGGAGCTGTTTTTT. The variable domain in full, with the rest retrieved from reference TRBV7-2 and TRBJ2-2, is GAGVSQSPSNKVTEKGKDVELRCDPISGHTALYWYRQSLGQGLEFLIYFQGNSAPDKSGLPSDRFSAERTGGSVSTLTIQRTQQEDSAVYLCASTPEIHRTGELFFGEGSRLTVL.